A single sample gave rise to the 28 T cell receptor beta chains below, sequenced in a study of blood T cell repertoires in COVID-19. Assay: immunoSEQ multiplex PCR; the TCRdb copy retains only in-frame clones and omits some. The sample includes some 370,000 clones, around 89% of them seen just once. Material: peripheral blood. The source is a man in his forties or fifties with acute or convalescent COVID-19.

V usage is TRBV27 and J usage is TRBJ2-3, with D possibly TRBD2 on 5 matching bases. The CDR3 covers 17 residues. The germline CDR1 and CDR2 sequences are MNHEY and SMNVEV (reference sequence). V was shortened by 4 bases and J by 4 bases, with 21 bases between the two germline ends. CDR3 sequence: CASSSVRSGSFSDTQYF. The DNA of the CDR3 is TGTGCCAGCAGTTCCGTCCGGTCGGGGTCGTTCTCAGATACGCAGTATTTT.

In nucleotides, the CDR3 is TGTGCCAGCAGCGTAGGGGACTATCCCCCCCAGTACTTC. It is translated as CASSVGDYPPQYF. V usage is TRBV9 and J usage is TRBJ2-7; 7 bases fit TRBD2. The length of the CDR3 is 13 residues. Germline-derived CDR1 and CDR2 are SGDLS and YYNGEE. Trimming at V came to 0 bases and at J to 10 bases, leaving 7 bases not matched to a gene.

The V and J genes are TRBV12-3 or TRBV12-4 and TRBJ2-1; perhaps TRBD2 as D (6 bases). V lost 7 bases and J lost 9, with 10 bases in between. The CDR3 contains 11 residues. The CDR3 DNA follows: TGTGCCAGCACCCCGGGGGTTGAGCAGTTCTTC. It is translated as CASTPGVEQFF.

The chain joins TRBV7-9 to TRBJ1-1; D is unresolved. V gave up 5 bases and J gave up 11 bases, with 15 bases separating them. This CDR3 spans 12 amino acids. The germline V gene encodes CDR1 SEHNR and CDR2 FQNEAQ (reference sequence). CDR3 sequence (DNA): TGTGCCAGCAGCGTCATACGGGGAGAGGCTTTCTTT. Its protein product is CASSVIRGEAFF.

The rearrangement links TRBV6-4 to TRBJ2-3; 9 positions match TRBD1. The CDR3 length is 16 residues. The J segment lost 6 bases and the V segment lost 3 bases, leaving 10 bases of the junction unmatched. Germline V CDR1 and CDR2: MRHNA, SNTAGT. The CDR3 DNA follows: TGTGCCAGCAGTGATTATCCGGGACAGGGTTACGATACGCAGTATTTT. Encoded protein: CASSDYPGQGYDTQYF.

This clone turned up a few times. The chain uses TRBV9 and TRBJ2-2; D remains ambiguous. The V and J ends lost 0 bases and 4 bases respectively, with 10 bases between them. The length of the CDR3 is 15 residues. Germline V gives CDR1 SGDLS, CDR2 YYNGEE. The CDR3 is CASSVVSSGTGELFF. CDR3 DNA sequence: TGTGCCAGCAGCGTAGTTAGTTCCGGCACCGGGGAGCTGTTTTTT.

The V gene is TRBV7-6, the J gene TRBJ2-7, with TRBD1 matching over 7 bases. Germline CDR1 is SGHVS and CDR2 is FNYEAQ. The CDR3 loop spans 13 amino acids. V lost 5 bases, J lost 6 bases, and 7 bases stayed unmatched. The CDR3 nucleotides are TGTGCCAGCAGCATACACGACAGGGCCGAGCAGTACTTC. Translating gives CASSIHDRAEQYF.

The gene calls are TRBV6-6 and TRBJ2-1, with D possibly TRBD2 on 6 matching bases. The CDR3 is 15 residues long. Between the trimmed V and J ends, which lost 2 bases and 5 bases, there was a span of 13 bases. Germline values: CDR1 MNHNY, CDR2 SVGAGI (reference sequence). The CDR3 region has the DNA TGTGCCAGCAGTTACACCCGGGAGCCCCACAATGAGCAGTTCTTC. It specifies CASSYTREPHNEQFF.

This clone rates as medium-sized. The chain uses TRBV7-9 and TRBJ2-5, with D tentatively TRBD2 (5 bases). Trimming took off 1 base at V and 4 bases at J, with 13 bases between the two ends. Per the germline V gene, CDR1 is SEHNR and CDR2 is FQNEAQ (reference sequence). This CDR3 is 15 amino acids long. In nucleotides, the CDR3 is TGTGCCAGCAGCTTAGAAGAGGGTATAGGAGAGACCCAGTACTTC. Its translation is CASSLEEGIGETQYF.

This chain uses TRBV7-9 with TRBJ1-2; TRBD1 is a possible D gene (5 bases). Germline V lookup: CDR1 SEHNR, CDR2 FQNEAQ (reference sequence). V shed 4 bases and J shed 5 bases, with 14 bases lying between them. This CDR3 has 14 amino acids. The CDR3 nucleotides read TGTGCCAGCAGCTCGAAGACAGCTCTTTATGGCTACACCTTC. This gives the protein CASSSKTALYGYTF.

DNA of the CDR3: TGTGCCAGCAGCATTGCTGGGGGGACTGAAGCTTTCTTT. It yields the protein CASSIAGGTEAFF. V gene TRBV7-9 combines with J gene TRBJ1-1, with D tentatively TRBD1 (5 bases). The V end lost 5 bases, the J end lost 5 bases, and 12 bases lay between the germline ends. The germline CDR1 and CDR2 sequences are SEHNR and FQNEAQ (reference sequence). The CDR3 is 13 residues long.

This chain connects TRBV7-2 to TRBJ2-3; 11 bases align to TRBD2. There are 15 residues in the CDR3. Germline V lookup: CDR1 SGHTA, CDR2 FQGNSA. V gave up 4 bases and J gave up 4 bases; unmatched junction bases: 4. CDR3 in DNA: TGTGCCAGCAGCTCGTTAGCGGGGGGGCCAGATACGCAGTATTTT. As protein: CASSSLAGGPDTQYF.

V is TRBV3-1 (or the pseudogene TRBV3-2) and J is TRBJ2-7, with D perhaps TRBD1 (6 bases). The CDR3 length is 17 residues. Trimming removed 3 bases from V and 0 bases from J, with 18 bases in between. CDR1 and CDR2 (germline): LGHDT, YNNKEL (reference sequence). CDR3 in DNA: TGTGCCAGCAGCCAGTCCAGGGGATCTCCCAGCTCCTACGAGCAGTACTTC. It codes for CASSQSRGSPSSYEQYF.

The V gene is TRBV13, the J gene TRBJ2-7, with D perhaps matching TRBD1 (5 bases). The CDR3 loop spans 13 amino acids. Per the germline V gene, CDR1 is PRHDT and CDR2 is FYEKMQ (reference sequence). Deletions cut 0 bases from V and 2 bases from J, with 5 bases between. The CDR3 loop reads CASSLGTAYEQYF. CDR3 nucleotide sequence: TGTGCCAGCAGCTTAGGGACAGCCTACGAGCAGTACTTC.

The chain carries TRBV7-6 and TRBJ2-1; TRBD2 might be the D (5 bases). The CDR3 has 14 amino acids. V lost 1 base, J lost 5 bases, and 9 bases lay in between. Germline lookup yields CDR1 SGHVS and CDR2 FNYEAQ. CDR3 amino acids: CASSLVPRDNEQFF. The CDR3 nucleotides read TGTGCCAGCAGCTTAGTCCCGCGGGACAATGAGCAGTTCTTC.

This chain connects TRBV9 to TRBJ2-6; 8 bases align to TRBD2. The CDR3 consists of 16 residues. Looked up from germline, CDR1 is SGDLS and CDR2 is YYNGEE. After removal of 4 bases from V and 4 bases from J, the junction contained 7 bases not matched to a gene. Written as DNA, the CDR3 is TGTGCCAGCAGCATTAGCGGGACAACCGGGGCCAACGTCCTGACTTTC. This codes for CASSISGTTGANVLTF. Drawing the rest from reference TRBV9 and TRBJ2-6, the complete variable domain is DSGVTQTPKHLITATGQRVTLRCSPRSGDLSVYWYQQSLDQGLQFLIQYYNGEERAKGNILERFSAQQFPDLHSELNLSSLELGDSALYFCASSISGTTGANVLTFGAGSRLTVL.

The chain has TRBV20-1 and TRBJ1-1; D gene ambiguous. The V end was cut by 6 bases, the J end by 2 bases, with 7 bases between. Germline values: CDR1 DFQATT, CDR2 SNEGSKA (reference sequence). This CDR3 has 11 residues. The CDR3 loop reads CSATPNTEAFF. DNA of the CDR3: TGCAGTGCCACTCCCAACACTGAAGCTTTCTTT.

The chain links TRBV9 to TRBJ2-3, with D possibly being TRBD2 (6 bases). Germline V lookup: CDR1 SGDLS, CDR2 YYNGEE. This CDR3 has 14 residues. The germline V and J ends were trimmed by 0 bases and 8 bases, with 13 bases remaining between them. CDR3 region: CASSVAEEGPTQYF. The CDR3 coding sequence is TGTGCCAGCAGCGTAGCCGAGGAGGGCCCTACGCAGTATTTT.

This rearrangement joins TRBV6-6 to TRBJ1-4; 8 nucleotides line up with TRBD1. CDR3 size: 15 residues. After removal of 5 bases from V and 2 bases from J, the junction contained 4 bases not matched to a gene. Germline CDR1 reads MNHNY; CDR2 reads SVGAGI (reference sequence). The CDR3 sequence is CASSHWTGTNEKLFF. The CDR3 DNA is TGTGCCAGCAGTCACTGGACAGGGACTAATGAAAAACTGTTTTTT.

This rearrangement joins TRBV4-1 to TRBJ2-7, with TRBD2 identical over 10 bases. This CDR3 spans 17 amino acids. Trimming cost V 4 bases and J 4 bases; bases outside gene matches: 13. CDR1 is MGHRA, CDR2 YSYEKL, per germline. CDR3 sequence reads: CASSLVLAGERWYEQYF. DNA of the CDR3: TGCGCCAGCAGCCTAGTGCTAGCGGGAGAGCGGTGGTACGAGCAGTACTTC.

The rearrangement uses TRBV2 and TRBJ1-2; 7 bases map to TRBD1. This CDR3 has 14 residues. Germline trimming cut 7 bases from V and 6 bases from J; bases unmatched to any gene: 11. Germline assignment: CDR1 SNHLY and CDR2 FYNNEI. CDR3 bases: TGTGCCAGCACCCTCGCGGAGGGGGCGGATGGCTACACCTTC. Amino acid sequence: CASTLAEGADGYTF.

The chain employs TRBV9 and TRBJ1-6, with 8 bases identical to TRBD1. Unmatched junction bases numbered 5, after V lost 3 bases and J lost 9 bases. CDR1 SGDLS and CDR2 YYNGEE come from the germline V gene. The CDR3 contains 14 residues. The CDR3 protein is CASSAQGAGSPLHF. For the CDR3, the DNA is TGTGCCAGCAGCGCCCAGGGGGCTGGTTCACCCCTCCACTTT.

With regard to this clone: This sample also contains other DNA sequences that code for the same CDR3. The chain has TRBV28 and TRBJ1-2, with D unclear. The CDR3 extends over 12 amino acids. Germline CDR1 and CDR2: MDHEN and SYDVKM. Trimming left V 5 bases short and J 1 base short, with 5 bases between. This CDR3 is CASSPLNYGYTF. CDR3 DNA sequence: TGTGCCAGCAGTCCCCTTAACTATGGCTACACCTTC.

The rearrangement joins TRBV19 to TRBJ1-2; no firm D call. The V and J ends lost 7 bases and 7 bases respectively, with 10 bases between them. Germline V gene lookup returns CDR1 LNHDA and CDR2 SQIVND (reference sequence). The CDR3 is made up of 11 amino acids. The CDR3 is CASTGAFGYTF. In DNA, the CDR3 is TGTGCCAGTACTGGTGCGTTTGGCTACACCTTC.

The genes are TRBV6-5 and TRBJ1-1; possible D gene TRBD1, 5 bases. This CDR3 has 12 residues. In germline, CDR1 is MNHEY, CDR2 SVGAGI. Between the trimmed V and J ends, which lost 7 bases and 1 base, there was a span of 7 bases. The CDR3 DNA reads TGTGCCAGCACAGGGTGGAACACTGAAGCTTTCTTT. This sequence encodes CASTGWNTEAFF.

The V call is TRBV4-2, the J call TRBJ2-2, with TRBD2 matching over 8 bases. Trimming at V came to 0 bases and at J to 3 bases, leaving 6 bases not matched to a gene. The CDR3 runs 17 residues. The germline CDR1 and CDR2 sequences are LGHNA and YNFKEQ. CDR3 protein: CASSQEDGGRYTGELFF. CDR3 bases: TGTGCCAGCAGCCAAGAAGATGGCGGGAGGTACACCGGGGAGCTGTTTTTT.

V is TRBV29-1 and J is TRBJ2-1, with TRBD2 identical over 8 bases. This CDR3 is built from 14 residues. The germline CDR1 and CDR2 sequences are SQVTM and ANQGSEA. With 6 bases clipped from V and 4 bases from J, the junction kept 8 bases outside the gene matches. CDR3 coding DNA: TGCAGCGTCTTCCCTAGCGGGTCTTACAATGAGCAGTTCTTC. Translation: CSVFPSGSYNEQFF.

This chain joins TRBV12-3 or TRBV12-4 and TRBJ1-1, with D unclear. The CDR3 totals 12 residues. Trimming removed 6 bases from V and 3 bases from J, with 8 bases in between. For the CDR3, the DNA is TGTGCCAGCAGCCTTATCGACACTGAAGCTTTCTTT. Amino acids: CASSLIDTEAFF.